Sequencing of this T cell receptor beta chain was carried out in a study of shared clonotypes between healthy human individuals. Study findings and constraints: Researchers found naive subsets generally carried larger estimated richness than memory subsets.

This CDR3 spans 13 amino acids. Germline CDR1 reads SNHLY; CDR2 reads FYNNEI. V was shortened by 5 bases and J by 9 bases, with 14 bases between the two germline ends. TCRdb's table, derived via immunoSEQ multiplex PCR, lists solely in-frame clones and lacks some. The sample contains roughly 2.5 million clones, around nine tenths of which appear only once. As for this clone: The antigen is unknown.

Adult Caucasians living in Nashville, Tennessee made up all of the donors. The specimen sequenced was naive CD4+ T cells sorted from blood. Subset of the sample: CD45RA+ positively selected. J is TRBJ2-1 and V is TRBV2; D may be TRBD2 (7 bases). The TCR originated in a man younger than 35 in good health. The CDR3 DNA sequence: TGTGCCAGCAGTTCTAAGGGGGAGGGTGAGCAGTTCTTC. As protein: CASSSKGEGEQFF.